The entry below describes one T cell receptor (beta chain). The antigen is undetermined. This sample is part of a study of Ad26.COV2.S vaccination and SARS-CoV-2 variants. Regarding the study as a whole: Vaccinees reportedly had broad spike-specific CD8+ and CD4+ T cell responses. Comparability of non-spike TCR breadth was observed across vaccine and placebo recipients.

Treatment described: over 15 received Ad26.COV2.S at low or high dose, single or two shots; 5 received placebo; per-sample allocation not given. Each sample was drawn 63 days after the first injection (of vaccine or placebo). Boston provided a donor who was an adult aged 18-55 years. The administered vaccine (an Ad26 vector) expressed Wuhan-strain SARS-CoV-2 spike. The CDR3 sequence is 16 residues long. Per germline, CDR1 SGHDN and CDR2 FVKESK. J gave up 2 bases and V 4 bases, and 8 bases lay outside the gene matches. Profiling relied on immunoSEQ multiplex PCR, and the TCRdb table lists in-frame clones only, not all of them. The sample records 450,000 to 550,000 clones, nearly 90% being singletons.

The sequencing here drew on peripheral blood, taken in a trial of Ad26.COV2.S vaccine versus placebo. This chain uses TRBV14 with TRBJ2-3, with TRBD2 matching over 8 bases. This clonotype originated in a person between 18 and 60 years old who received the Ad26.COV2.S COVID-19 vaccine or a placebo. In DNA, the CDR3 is TGTGCCAGCAGCCTTATTGCGGGGGGCTCCACAGATACGCAGTATTTT. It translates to CASSLIAGGSTDTQYF.